The next 17 T cell receptor beta chains were all read from a single sample in a study of cytomegalovirus exposure and HLA in healthy donors (dated by TCRdb to between 2016 and 2019). The receptor library was made with the immunoSEQ multiplex PCR assay. For the multiplex PCR, a mixture combining 60 forward primers for TCR Vbeta segments and 13 reverse primers for TCR Jbeta segments was used. TCRdb took this table from immuneACCESS and kept in-frame rearrangements with V and J called. Such tables lack part of the clones; where checked against another copy, unresolved V genes explain under half of the gap, and the rest is unexplained. The sample table on file contains 60,000 to 90,000 clones. About 4.5% of the sample belongs to the ten largest clones. Sequencing input: PBMCs. These receptor sequences come from a woman aged 40 to 50 in good health and CMV-seropositive.

J is TRBJ2-3 and V is TRBV15; no firm D call. The germline V and J ends were trimmed by 4 bases and 4 bases, with 6 bases remaining between them. Per germline, CDR1 LNHNV and CDR2 YYDKDF (reference sequence). This CDR3 spans 12 amino acids. Here the CDR3 reads CATSISSDTQYF. CDR3 bases: TGTGCCACCAGCATATCCTCAGATACGCAGTATTTT.

The gene calls are TRBV7-9 and TRBJ1-1, with 10 positions matching TRBD1. Germline V gene lookup returns CDR1 SEHNR and CDR2 FQNEAQ (reference sequence). V lost 8 bases, J lost 6 bases, and 3 bases stayed unmatched. The CDR3 runs to 12 residues. The CDR3 is CASGQGGSEAFF. DNA for the CDR3: TGTGCCAGCGGACAGGGGGGCTCTGAAGCTTTCTTT.

The chain joins TRBV30 to TRBJ1-2; 7 positions agree with TRBD1. Germline assignment: CDR1 GTSNPN and CDR2 SVGIG (reference sequence). CDR3 length: 13 amino acids. After removal of 0 bases from V and 6 bases from J, the junction contained 4 bases not matched to a gene. The CDR3, as DNA: TGTGCCTGGAGTGTACAGGGGAGTAATGGCTACACCTTC. Translation: CAWSVQGSNGYTF.

The J gene is TRBJ2-7, the V gene TRBV5-1; perhaps TRBD1 as D (6 bases). Trimming took 1 base from V and 4 from J, leaving 9 bases between them. The CDR3 is 13 residues long. The germline CDR1 and CDR2 sequences are SGHRS and YFSETQ. As DNA, the CDR3 is TGCGCCAGCAGCTTGTCGGGACAATACGAGCAGTACTTC. This translates into CASSLSGQYEQYF.

The genes are TRBV19 and TRBJ1-5, with D maybe TRBD1 (6 bases). Germline V gene sequence: CDR1 LNHDA, CDR2 SQIVND (reference sequence). The ends were cut back, 2 bases at V and 4 bases at J, with 9 bases in the middle. This CDR3 has 14 residues. CDR3 residues: CASSIRDTNQPQHF. CDR3 nucleotide sequence: TGTGCCAGTAGTATAAGGGACACAAATCAGCCCCAGCATTTT.

This chain uses TRBV12-5 with TRBJ2-5; 9 nucleotides match TRBD2. The CDR3 runs 16 residues. CDR1 is LGHNT and CDR2 is FRNRAP in the germline V gene. The V segment lost 7 bases and the J segment 2 bases; nucleotides outside the gene matches: 11. The CDR3 is CASAFLWLAGQETQYF. The CDR3 nucleotides are TGTGCTAGTGCCTTCCTATGGCTAGCGGGGCAAGAGACCCAGTACTTC.

This chain links TRBV14 with TRBJ2-2; a possible D gene is TRBD1 (5 bases). The CDR3 totals 14 residues. Germline lookup yields CDR1 SGHDN and CDR2 FVKESK. Between the trimmed V and J ends, which lost 7 bases and 1 base, there was a span of 10 bases. The CDR3 region has the DNA TGTGCCAGCACCCAGACAGTGAACACCGGGGAGCTGTTTTTT. This encodes CASTQTVNTGELFF.

The chain carries TRBV5-6 and TRBJ2-1; TRBD2 agrees at 11 bases. V lost 4 bases and J lost 8; bases outside the gene matches: 8. This CDR3 region has 15 residues. Germline CDR1 reads SGHDT; CDR2 reads YYEEEE. The CDR3, as DNA: TGTGCCAGCAGCGGAACTAGCGGGAGCTTCCATGAGCAGTTCTTC. This codes for CASSGTSGSFHEQFF.

The chain recombines TRBV19 with TRBJ2-7; 10 bases fit TRBD2. The trim removed 4 bases at V and 3 bases at J, leaving 15 bases unmatched. The germline gives CDR1 LNHDA, CDR2 SQIVND (reference sequence). The CDR3 runs 18 residues. The CDR3 region is CASSNLGPGRTSGYEQYF. The CDR3 coding sequence is TGTGCCAGTAGTAACCTAGGTCCCGGGCGGACTAGCGGCTACGAGCAGTACTTC.

The V gene is TRBV4-3, the J gene TRBJ1-5, with 11 bases that match TRBD1. The germline V gene has CDR1 LGHNA and CDR2 YSLEER. The CDR3 length is 16 residues. The V segment lost 5 bases and the J segment 6 bases; nucleotides outside the gene matches: 9. The CDR3 here is CASSELWDRGIQPQHF. CDR3 DNA sequence: TGCGCCAGCAGCGAATTGTGGGACAGGGGGATTCAGCCCCAGCATTTT.

V gene TRBV27 combines with J gene TRBJ2-5, with 9 bases fitting TRBD2. Looked up from germline, CDR1 is MNHEY and CDR2 is SMNVEV (reference sequence). The ends lost 6 bases at V and 7 bases at J; junction bases unmatched: 9. The CDR3 spans 14 residues. This chain's CDR3 is CASRRAGGPGTQYF. Here the CDR3 DNA reads TGTGCCAGCAGGAGGGCGGGGGGGCCGGGGACCCAGTACTTC.

V and J are TRBV28 and TRBJ2-7; D is possibly TRBD2 (6 bases). Germline V gene lookup returns CDR1 MDHEN and CDR2 SYDVKM. V lost 2 bases to trimming and J lost 3 bases, with 11 bases between them. This CDR3 spans 14 amino acids. CDR3 bases: TGTGCCAGCAGTTTAGGGACTTTCTACTACGAGCAGTACTTC. Its protein is CASSLGTFYYEQYF.

The chain combines TRBV2 with TRBJ1-5, with 8 nucleotides matching TRBD1. With V trimmed by 4 bases and J by 3 bases, 8 bases remained unmatched. This CDR3 has 16 amino acids. Germline CDR1 and CDR2: SNHLY and FYNNEI. The CDR3 protein is CASSALDRGINQPQHF. The CDR3, as DNA: TGTGCCAGCAGTGCCCTAGACAGGGGAATCAATCAGCCCCAGCATTTT.

This chain uses TRBV4-2 with TRBJ1-2, with D possibly matching TRBD1 (5 bases). V lost 1 base and J lost 3, with 12 bases in between. This CDR3 spans 15 amino acids. Germline CDR1 reads LGHNA; CDR2 reads YNFKEQ. CDR3 sequence: CASSQGDSRDYGYTF. The CDR3 DNA sequence: TGTGCCAGCAGCCAAGGCGACAGTCGCGACTATGGCTACACCTTC.

CDR3 in DNA: TGTGCCAGCAGTGAATGGGACAATTTACCTACGCAGTATTTT. Translating gives CASSEWDNLPTQYF. V gene TRBV25-1 combines with J gene TRBJ2-3, with D tentatively TRBD1 (6 bases). Trimming removed 1 base from V and 8 bases from J, with 13 bases in between. The length of the CDR3 is 14 residues. The V gene's germline CDR1 is MGHDK and CDR2 SYGVNS.

The genes are TRBV28 and TRBJ2-7, with 8 nucleotides matching TRBD1. The germline V gene has CDR1 MDHEN and CDR2 SYDVKM. The CDR3 length is 13 residues. The ends lost 7 bases at V and 4 bases at J; junction bases unmatched: 6. The CDR3 bases are TGTGCCAGCACCCTGGACAGGGAATACGAGCAGTACTTC. Its protein product is CASTLDREYEQYF. The whole variable domain, remainder taken from reference TRBV28 and TRBJ2-7, is DVKVTQSSRYLVKRTGEKVFLECVQDMDHENMFWYRQDPGLGLRLIYFSYDVKMKEKGDIPEGYSVSREKKERFSLILESASTNQTSMYLCASTLDREYEQYFGPGTRLTVT.

This rearrangement joins TRBV6-1 to TRBJ2-3, with TRBD2 matching 8 bases. Trimming cost V 0 bases and J 8 bases; bases outside gene matches: 10. The CDR3 loop spans 16 amino acids. CDR1 is MNHNS and CDR2 is SASEGT in the germline V gene. DNA of the CDR3: TGTGCCAGCAGTGAAGCCTTATCAGCGGGAGCAGGTACGCAGTATTTT. Its protein product is CASSEALSAGAGTQYF.